This T cell receptor beta chain was captured in a study of blood T cells in healthy people across ages. Comment on this clonotype: Antigen specificity is unknown.

CDR1 and CDR2 (germline): MNHEY, SVGAGI. V lost 6 bases, J lost 0 bases, and 2 bases stayed unmatched. There are 15 residues in the CDR3. The study's findings and limits: Roughly linear age-related decline in beta diversity appeared, significant by age about 37.

Combining a sample-barcoded 5' primer with a J-beta primer mix, a second PCR ran for roughly 6 to 11 cycles. The template-switch adaptor, which had 12 random nucleotides, put a tag on each cDNA molecule. Via MiXCR, TCRdb re-called the 5' RACE reads, giving one row per CDR3 protein. The repertoire holds over 500,000 distinct CDR3 sequences, with over 25% as singletons. The data also belong to a second study, concerning T cells of mothers and their children.

Sequenced: blood. The TCR sequence derives from a boy aged 2 to 9 in good health. The chain uses TRBV6-5 and TRBJ2-7, with 13 nucleotides matching TRBD2. The CDR3: CASRRTSGSSYEQYF. The DNA for the CDR3 is TGTGCCAGCAGGCGGACTAGCGGGAGCTCCTACGAGCAGTACTTC.